This T cell receptor beta chain was recovered during a study of blood T cell repertoires in COVID-19. Methods used by the authors: Counts of nucleated cells, estimated from reference gene primer amplification, were obtained. Profiling relied on immunoSEQ multiplex PCR, and the TCRdb table lists in-frame clones only, not all of them. The V and J calls and clone size were taken over from that table, and D and trimming were inferred from the DNA. The sample holds about 220,000 clones, approximately 82% seen once. Trimming left V 6 bases short and J 1 base short, with 9 bases between. The CDR3 spans 14 residues. Germline V gene data show CDR1 as KGHSH and CDR2 as LQKENI.

This TCR came from a woman older than 75 with acute or convalescent COVID-19. The gene calls are TRBV18 and TRBJ2-2, with a tentative D call TRBD1 (5 bases). Input material: peripheral blood. CDR3 in amino acids: CASSPQGNTGELFF. The CDR3 DNA is TGTGCCAGCTCCCCCCAGGGGAACACCGGGGAGCTGTTTTTT.